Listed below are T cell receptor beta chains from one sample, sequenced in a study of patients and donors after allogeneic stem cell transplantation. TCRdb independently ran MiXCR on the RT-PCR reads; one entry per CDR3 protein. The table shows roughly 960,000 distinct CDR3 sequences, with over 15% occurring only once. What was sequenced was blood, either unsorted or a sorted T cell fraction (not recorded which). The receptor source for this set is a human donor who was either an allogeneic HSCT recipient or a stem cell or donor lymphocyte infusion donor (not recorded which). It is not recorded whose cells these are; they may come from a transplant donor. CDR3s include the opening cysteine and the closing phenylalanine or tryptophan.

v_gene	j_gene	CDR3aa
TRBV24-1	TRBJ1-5	CATSDHSGAGAGQPQHF
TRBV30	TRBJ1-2	CAWSPGPYGYTF
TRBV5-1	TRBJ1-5	CASSLIPPRENQPQHF
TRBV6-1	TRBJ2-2	CASRGAGRSTGELFF
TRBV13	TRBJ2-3	CASSHPTGRGADTQYF
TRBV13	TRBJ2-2	CASSFLSVGELFF
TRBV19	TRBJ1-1	CASSINGRSNTEAFF
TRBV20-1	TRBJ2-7	CSAYGQGTYEQYF
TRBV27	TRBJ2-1	CASSYGGRMDEQFF
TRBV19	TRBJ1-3	CASMVTLTGNTIYF
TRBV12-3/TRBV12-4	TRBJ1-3	CARSTGNTIYF
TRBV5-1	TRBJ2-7	CASSLGVLADLRSYEQYF
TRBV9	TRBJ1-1	CASSATVMNTEAFF
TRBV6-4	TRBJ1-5	CASSEWPANQPQHF
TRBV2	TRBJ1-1	CASSEWVLVSRGAFF
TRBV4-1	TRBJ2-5	CASSQEWPRQETQYF
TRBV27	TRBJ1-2	CASSRETGFGYTF
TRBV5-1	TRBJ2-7	CASSLASTADSREQYF
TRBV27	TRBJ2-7	CASSSRIITGTGFYEQYF
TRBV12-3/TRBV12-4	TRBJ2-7	CASSFSGSLYEQYF
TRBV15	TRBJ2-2	CATSRDELRETENTGELFF
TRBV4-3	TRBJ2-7	CASSQELSSYEQYF
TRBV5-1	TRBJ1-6	CASAETGDYNSPLHF
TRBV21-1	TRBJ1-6	CASSRLGTELSPLHF
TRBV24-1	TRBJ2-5	CATSDLTSSGETQYF
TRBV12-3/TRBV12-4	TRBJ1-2	CASSLRTVGGYTF